This T cell receptor beta chain was captured in a study of blood T cell repertoires in COVID-19. As for the study in general: The United States, Italy and Spain supplied acute and convalescent COVID-19 samples. PBMCs, B-cell-depleted T cells, or T cells provided the cDNA or gDNA that made up the material.

Across 24 US areas, participants ranged in age from roughly 18 to 95 years. Cohorts were based on clinical histories the participants reported. Assay used: immunoSEQ multiplex PCR; TCRdb lists only in-frame clones, some missing. Of 140,000 to 150,000 clones in the sample, 75% to 90% were seen once. The CDR3 has 15 amino acids. The V end lost 0 bases, the J end lost 4 bases, and 12 bases lay between the germline ends. The germline CDR1 and CDR2 sequences are LGHNA and YSLEER. The J gene is TRBJ1-2, the V gene TRBV4-3; D uncertain. The receptor was derived from a man between 45 and 60 years old who had recovered from COVID-19. The sequenced sample was PBMCs or T cells enriched from blood (not recorded which). The CDR3 sequence is CASSQDPGAVYGYTF. The CDR3 DNA reads as TGCGCCAGCAGCCAAGATCCAGGTGCTGTCTATGGCTACACCTTC.